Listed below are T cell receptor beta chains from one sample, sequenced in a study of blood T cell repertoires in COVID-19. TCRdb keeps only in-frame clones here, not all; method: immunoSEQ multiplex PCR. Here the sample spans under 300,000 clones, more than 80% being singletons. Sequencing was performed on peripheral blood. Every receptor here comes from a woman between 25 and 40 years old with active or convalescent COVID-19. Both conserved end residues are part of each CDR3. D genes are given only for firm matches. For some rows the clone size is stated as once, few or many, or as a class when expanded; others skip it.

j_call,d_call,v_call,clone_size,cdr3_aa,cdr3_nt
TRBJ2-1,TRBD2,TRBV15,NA,CATSRPGAGGYNEQFF,TGTGCCACCAGCAGGCCGGGGGCGGGGGGATACAATGAGCAGTTCTTC
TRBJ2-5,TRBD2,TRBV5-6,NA,CASWAGGGEETQYF,TGTGCCAGCTGGGCGGGAGGGGGCGAAGAGACCCAGTACTTC
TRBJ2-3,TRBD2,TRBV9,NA,CASSVEAGGTDTQYF,TGTGCCAGCAGCGTAGAAGCGGGGGGGACAGATACGCAGTATTTT
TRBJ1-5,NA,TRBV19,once,CASSIVAGAGYQPQHF,TGTGCCAGTAGTATAGTGGCAGGGGCTGGGTATCAGCCCCAGCATTTT
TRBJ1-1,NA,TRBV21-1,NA,CASSKLPTVEAFF,TGTGCCAGCAGCAAACTGCCGACAGTTGAAGCTTTCTTT
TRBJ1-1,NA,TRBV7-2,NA,CASSGRPNTEAFF,TGTGCCAGCAGCGGCAGGCCGAACACTGAAGCTTTCTTT
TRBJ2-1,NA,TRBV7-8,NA,CASSLPSRGLFNEQFF,TGTGCCAGCAGCTTACCCTCCAGGGGCCTATTCAATGAGCAGTTCTTC
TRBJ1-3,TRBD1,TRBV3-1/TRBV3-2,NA,CASSRRQGASGNTIYF,TGTGCCAGCAGCCGCCGACAGGGCGCCTCTGGAAACACCATATATTTT
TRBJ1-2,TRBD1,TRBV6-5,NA,CASRLQGTNYGYTF,TGTGCCAGCAGACTACAGGGGACTAACTATGGCTACACCTTC
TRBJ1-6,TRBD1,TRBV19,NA,CASSPGQGNSPLHF,TGTGCCAGTAGTCCCGGACAGGGAAATTCACCCCTCCACTTT
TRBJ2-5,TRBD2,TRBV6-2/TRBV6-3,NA,CASSNGLAGAQETQYF,TGTGCCAGCAGCAATGGACTAGCGGGGGCCCAAGAGACCCAGTACTTC
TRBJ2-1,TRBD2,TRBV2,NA,CASSGTSGVGEQFF,TGTGCCAGCTCCGGGACTAGCGGTGTTGGTGAGCAGTTCTTC
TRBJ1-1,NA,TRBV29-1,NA,CSAGVTTEAFF,TGCAGCGCCGGGGTTACGACTGAAGCTTTCTTT
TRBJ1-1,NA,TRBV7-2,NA,CASSRAQGNTEAFF,TGTGCCAGCAGCCGGGCACAGGGGAACACTGAAGCTTTCTTT
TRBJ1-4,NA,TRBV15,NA,CATSRTKGIRGDHEKLFF,TGTGCCACCAGCAGAACTAAGGGGATCAGGGGTGATCATGAAAAACTGTTTTTT
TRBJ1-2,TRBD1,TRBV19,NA,CASSTLIPGQRSYGYTF,TGTGCCAGTAGTACCCTCATACCGGGACAGAGGAGCTATGGCTACACCTTC
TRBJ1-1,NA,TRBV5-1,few,CASSLDSLNTEAFF,TGCGCCAGCAGCTTGGACAGTTTGAACACTGAAGCTTTCTTT
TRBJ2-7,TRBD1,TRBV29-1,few,CSVETQGARYEQYF,TGCAGCGTTGAAACGCAGGGGGCCCGCTACGAGCAGTACTTC
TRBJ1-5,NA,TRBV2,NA,CASSVEGEGNQPQHF,TGTGCCAGCAGTGTGGAGGGCGAGGGCAATCAGCCCCAGCATTTT
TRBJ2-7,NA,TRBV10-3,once,CAISGTGNEQYF,TGTGCCATCAGCGGCACAGGGAACGAGCAGTACTTC
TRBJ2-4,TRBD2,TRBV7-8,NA,CASSRDIAGGPWDIQYF,TGTGCCAGCAGCCGAGACATAGCGGGGGGGCCGTGGGACATTCAGTACTTC
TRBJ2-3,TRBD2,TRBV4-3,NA,CASSQERGGPDTQYF,TGCGCCAGCAGCCAAGAGCGGGGGGGCCCAGATACGCAGTATTTT
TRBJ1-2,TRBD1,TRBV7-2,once,CASSFGGQGAGYTF,TGTGCCAGCAGCTTCGGTGGACAGGGGGCTGGCTACACCTTC
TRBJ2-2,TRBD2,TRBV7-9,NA,CASSFINVGLAGGGELFF,TGTGCCAGCAGCTTCATCAACGTTGGACTAGCGGGGGGCGGGGAGCTGTTTTTT
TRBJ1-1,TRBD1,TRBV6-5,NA,CASRRTGESGTEAFF,TGTGCCAGCAGAAGGACAGGGGAATCGGGAACTGAAGCTTTCTTT
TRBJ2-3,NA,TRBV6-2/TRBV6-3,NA,CASSFGGSTDTQYF,TGTGCCAGCAGTTTCGGCGGAAGCACAGATACGCAGTATTTT
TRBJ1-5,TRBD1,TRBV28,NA,CASTLLGQGNNQPQHF,TGTGCCAGCACCCTATTAGGACAGGGAAATAATCAGCCCCAGCATTTT
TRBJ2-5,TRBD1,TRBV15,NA,CATSRSTQGEETQYF,TGTGCCACCAGCCGTTCGACACAGGGGGAAGAGACCCAGTACTTC
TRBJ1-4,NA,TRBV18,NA,CASSPRELGEKLFF,TGTGCCAGCTCACCCAGAGAGCTAGGTGAAAAACTGTTTTTT
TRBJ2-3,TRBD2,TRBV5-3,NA,CARSPLKRGGRDTQYF,TGTGCCAGAAGCCCGCTTAAGCGGGGGGGCAGGGATACGCAGTATTTT
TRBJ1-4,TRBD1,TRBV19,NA,CASSIGGGIVNGLFF,TGTGCCAGTAGTATCGGAGGGGGCATAGTGAACGGACTGTTTTTT
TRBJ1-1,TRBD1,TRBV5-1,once,CASSWVGGDEAFF,TGCGCCAGCAGCTGGGTAGGGGGCGATGAAGCTTTCTTT
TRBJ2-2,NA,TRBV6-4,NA,CASSADGGTGELFF,TGTGCCAGCAGTGCCGACGGGGGCACCGGGGAGCTGTTTTTT
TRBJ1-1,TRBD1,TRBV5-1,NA,CATRDSPNTEAFF,TGCGCCACCAGGGACAGTCCGAACACTGAAGCTTTCTTT
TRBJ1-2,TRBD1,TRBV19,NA,CASSETTGGFYGYTF,TGTGCCAGTAGTGAGACGACAGGGGGGTTTTATGGCTACACCTTC
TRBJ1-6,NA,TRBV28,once,CASSIYRASNSPLHF,TGTGCCAGCAGTATATACAGGGCTTCTAATTCACCCCTCCACTTT
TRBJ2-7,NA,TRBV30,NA,CAWSVDKNYEQYF,TGTGCCTGGAGTGTGGACAAGAACTACGAGCAGTACTTC
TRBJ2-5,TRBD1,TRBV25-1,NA,CASSGGGVGAETQYF,TGTGCCAGCAGTGGAGGGGGCGTCGGCGCCGAGACCCAGTACTTC
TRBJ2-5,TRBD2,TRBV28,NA,CASSLLGSGGAGETQYF,TGTGCCAGCAGTTTGCTGGGAAGCGGGGGGGCGGGCGAGACCCAGTACTTC
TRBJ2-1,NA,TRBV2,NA,CATLFVQANEQFF,TGTGCCACCCTATTCGTGCAGGCCAATGAGCAGTTCTTC
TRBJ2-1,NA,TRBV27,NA,CASSLWASLEFF,TGTGCCAGCAGTTTATGGGCTAGCCTTGAGTTCTTC
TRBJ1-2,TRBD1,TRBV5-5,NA,CASSLERQGAVYGYTF,TGTGCCAGCAGCTTGGAGCGACAGGGGGCAGTTTATGGCTACACCTTC